These 28 T cell receptor beta chains share one sample of origin, sequenced in a study of molecular identifiers for immune sequencing clone quantification. TCRdb fed the PCR reads into MiXCR, producing one record per CDR3 protein. Of approximately 680,000 distinct CDR3 sequences in the sample, over 25% were seen once. Input material: naive CD8+ T cells from blood, with Jurkat cell RNA spiked in. Specified subset: FACS-sorted CD8+CD4-CCR7+CD45RA+ naive T cells. These receptors originate from a human donor in good health. Some libraries in this study had Jurkat cell RNA spiked in.

The chain couples TRBV19 to TRBJ1-1, with D perhaps TRBD1 (5 bases). The CDR3 runs 14 residues. Germline CDR1 reads LNHDA; CDR2 reads SQIVND (reference sequence). Trimming pared 5 bases from V and 0 bases from J, leaving 10 bases between. CDR3 DNA: TGTGCCAGTAGTGTCGGGACGGTGAACACTGAAGCTTTCTTT. This sequence encodes CASSVGTVNTEAFF.

The V gene is TRBV4-2, the J gene TRBJ2-1; 7 nucleotides align to TRBD2. The CDR3 spans 15 residues. Germline CDR1 is LGHNA and CDR2 is YNFKEQ. V trimming: 4 bases; J trimming: 7 bases; junction bases outside the gene matches: 10. CDR3 loop: CASSPARGGGNEQFF. The CDR3 DNA reads TGTGCCAGCAGCCCCGCTCGGGGCGGGGGTAATGAGCAGTTCTTC.

This clonotype was seen more than once but under ten times. This rearrangement joins TRBV10-3 to TRBJ2-3, with D uncertain. With 2 bases removed from V and 0 bases from J, the gap between germline ends came to 6 bases. Germline V gene sequence: CDR1 ENHRY, CDR2 SYGVKD. CDR3 length: 14 residues. Here the CDR3 reads CAISETVSTDTQYF. CDR3 bases: TGTGCCATCAGTGAGACAGTTAGCACAGATACGCAGTATTTT.

This clonotype came up a few times. The V and J genes are TRBV2 and TRBJ2-7, with 8 bases fitting TRBD1. V was clipped by 4 bases and J by 2 bases; unmatched bases: 7. CDR3 length: 15 amino acids. Per the germline V gene, CDR1 is SNHLY and CDR2 is FYNNEI. The chain's CDR3 is CASSATGGQAYEQYF. For the CDR3, the DNA is TGTGCCAGCAGTGCAACAGGGGGACAGGCCTACGAGCAGTACTTC.

Comment on this clonotype: One end of the junction does not line up with germline, which may come from a read error. The rearrangement links TRBV7-9 to TRBJ2-1, with D possibly being TRBD2 (5 bases). CDR1 and CDR2 (germline): SEHNR, FQNEAQ (reference sequence). CDR3 length: 14 amino acids. Written as DNA, the CDR3 is TGTGCCAGCAGCTCGATAGCGAACTACAATGAGCGGTTCTTC. Residues: CASSSIANYNERFF.

In regard to this clonotype: This sequence may be a read error, since a much larger clone differs from it by one base. The chain recombines TRBV5-6 with TRBJ1-1, with D maybe TRBD1 (5 bases). There are 14 residues in the CDR3. The V end was cut by 3 bases, the J end by 11 bases, with 20 bases between. Germline V CDR1 and CDR2: SGHDT, YYEEEE. The CDR3 reads CASSSFGMGDLAFF. Written as DNA, the CDR3 is TGTGCCAGCAGCTCTTTCGGGATGGGGGACCTGGCTTTCTTT.

This rearrangement joins TRBV15 to TRBJ1-5; D unclear. Germline CDR1 LNHNV, CDR2 YYDKDF (reference sequence). The CDR3 runs to 14 residues. The germline V and J ends were trimmed by 5 bases and 2 bases, with 10 bases remaining between them. The CDR3 region is CATSGRNGNQPQHF. The CDR3 region has the DNA TGTGCCACCAGCGGACGGAACGGCAATCAGCCCCAGCATTTT.

CDR3 residues: CASSPSWDGRGAPLHF. CDR3 bases: TGTGCCAGCAGCCCAAGCTGGGACGGGCGAGGGGCACCCCTCCACTTT. This chain links TRBV7-9 with TRBJ1-6; D might be TRBD1 (5 bases). Trimming stripped 5 bases from V and 11 bases from J, with 22 bases between. CDR1 is SEHNR and CDR2 is FQNEAQ in the germline V gene (reference sequence). The length of the CDR3 is 16 residues.

V is TRBV2 and J is TRBJ2-2; D remains unclear. V was shortened by 5 bases and J by 4 bases, with 8 bases between the two germline ends. Germline CDR1 and CDR2: SNHLY and FYNNEI. The CDR3 is 13 amino acids. CDR3: CASSRLVTGELFF. In nucleotides, the CDR3 is TGTGCCAGCAGTAGACTTGTCACCGGGGAGCTGTTTTTT.

This rearrangement joins TRBV15 to TRBJ2-7; D perhaps matches TRBD1 (6 bases). Trimming left V 3 bases short and J 9 bases short, with 18 bases between. The CDR3 length is 14 residues. Germline loops: CDR1 LNHNV, CDR2 YYDKDF (reference sequence). In DNA form, the CDR3 reads TGTGCCACCAGCAGGGTCAGGGGAGACTGGTGGCAGTACTTC. Protein product: CATSRVRGDWWQYF.

About this clonotype itself: One base away lies a much larger clone, so this may be a sequencing read error. The J gene is TRBJ2-1, the V gene TRBV5-1; D is possibly TRBD2 (5 bases). There are 16 residues in the CDR3. V was clipped by 0 bases and J by 1 base, with 11 bases between them. Germline values: CDR1 SGHRS, CDR2 YFSETQ. The CDR3 sequence is CASSLDLGRSYNEQFF. CDR3 in DNA: TGCGCCAGCAGCTTGGATCTGGGGAGATCCTACAATGAGCAGTTCTTC.

This clonotype was picked up many times. V usage is TRBV7-6 and J usage is TRBJ2-7, with TRBD2 as a possible D gene (6 bases). V lost 0 bases to trimming and J lost 3 bases, with 9 bases between them. The CDR3 consists of 14 residues. CDR1 SGHVS and CDR2 FNYEAQ come from the germline V gene. CDR3 sequence reads: CASSLAGGDYEQYF. The CDR3 nucleotides read TGTGCCAGCAGCTTAGCGGGGGGTGACTACGAGCAGTACTTC.

The genes are TRBV7-9 and TRBJ2-1; tentatively, D is TRBD2 (6 bases). CDR3 length: 16 amino acids. Germline CDR1 is SEHNR and CDR2 is FQNEAQ (reference sequence). V lost 4 bases and J 1 base, leaving 14 bases between the germline ends. CDR3 in DNA: TGTGCCAGCAGCTGGAATATCGGGAGTTCCTACAATGAGCAGTTCTTC. Its translation: CASSWNIGSSYNEQFF.

Comments on this clonotype: An end of the junction does not agree with germline; a read error may underlie this. The chain employs TRBV7-2 and TRBJ2-2, with a possible D match to TRBD2 (5 bases). This CDR3 spans 12 amino acids. Per the germline V gene, CDR1 is SGHTA and CDR2 is FQGNSA. The CDR3 DNA is TGTGCCAGCAGCCCCTTAACCGGGGAGCTGATTTTT. It is translated as CASSPLTGELIF. The full variable domain, with the rest looked up from reference TRBV7-2 and TRBJ2-2, is GAGVSQSPSNKVTEKGKDVELRCDPISGHTALYWYRQSLGQGLEFLIYFQGNSAPDKSGLPSDRFSAERTGGSVSTLTIQRTQQEDSAVYLCASSPLTGELIFGEGSRLTVL.

DNA of the CDR3: TGTGCCAGCAGCCGGGACCACACAGGGAACCTCTACGAGCAGTACTTC. As protein: CASSRDHTGNLYEQYF. V usage is TRBV5-6 and J usage is TRBJ2-7; the D gene is possibly TRBD1 (6 bases). Trimming cost V 4 bases and J 3 bases, with 20 bases left between them. The CDR3 is 16 amino acids. Germline assignment: CDR1 SGHDT and CDR2 YYEEEE.

The sample holds many counts of this clonotype. The chain has TRBV28 and TRBJ2-3; D may be TRBD1 (6 bases). This CDR3 is 14 amino acids long. Trimming removed 5 bases from V and 8 bases from J, with 17 bases in between. CDR1 is MDHEN and CDR2 is SYDVKM in the germline V gene. The CDR3 DNA reads TGTGCCAGCAGTCTACCCGGTGGGGGCAGTACGCAGTATTTT. Protein: CASSLPGGGSTQYF. The variable domain in full, completed from reference TRBV28 and TRBJ2-3, reads DVKVTQSSRYLVKRTGEKVFLECVQDMDHENMFWYRQDPGLGLRLIYFSYDVKMKEKGDIPEGYSVSREKKERFSLILESASTNQTSMYLCASSLPGGGSTQYFGPGTRLTVL.

With regard to this clonotype: One junction end does not reproduce the germline sequence, and a read error may be involved. The chain couples TRBV5-3 to TRBJ1-2, with D uncertain. TRBV5-3 is an open reading frame whose function is uncertain. The CDR3 has 14 amino acids. This chain's CDR3 is CASSWTGQQPGYTF. CDR3 sequence (DNA): TGTGCCAGCAGCTGGACCGGGCAACAGCCAGGCTACACCTTC.

This clonotype was recorded at least ten times. V usage is TRBV6-1 and J usage is TRBJ1-5, with a tentative D call TRBD1 (5 bases). V lost 6 bases, J lost 7 bases, and 7 bases lay in between. The CDR3 contains 11 residues. The germline gives CDR1 MNHNS, CDR2 SASEGT. CDR3 loop: CASSRDQPQHF. In DNA, the CDR3 is TGTGCCAGCAGCCGGGACCAGCCCCAGCATTTT.

This clonotype was detected ten times or more. The J gene is TRBJ2-3, the V gene TRBV5-4; 7 bases are a match to TRBD1. The CDR3 spans 14 residues. V lost 4 bases, J lost 0 bases, and 2 bases stayed unmatched. CDR1 is SGHNT, CDR2 YYREEE, per germline (reference sequence). The CDR3 DNA reads as TGTGCCAGCAGCGCGACAGGGAGCACAGATACGCAGTATTTT. Its translation is CASSATGSTDTQYF. The full variable domain, with the rest looked up from reference TRBV5-4 and TRBJ2-3, is ETGVTQSPTHLIKTRGQQVTLRCSSQSGHNTVSWYQQALGQGPQFIFQYYREEENGRGNFPPRFSGLQFPNYSSELNVNALELDDSALYLCASSATGSTDTQYFGPGTRLTVL.

With regard to this clonotype: This may be a read error: a much more frequent sequence differs by one nucleotide. The chain couples TRBV7-2 to TRBJ1-6; 10 bases fit TRBD1. CDR3 length equals 15 residues. Germline lookup yields CDR1 SGHTA and CDR2 FQGNSA. The CDR3: CASSPTGGYNSPPHF. For the CDR3, the DNA is TGTGCCAGCAGCCCGACAGGGGGCTATAATTCACCCCCCCACTTT.

The chain is built from TRBV6-5 and TRBJ2-7; tentatively, D is TRBD2 (7 bases). Trimming took off 1 base at V and 4 bases at J, with 11 bases between the two ends. The CDR3 runs 14 residues. Germline V lookup: CDR1 MNHEY, CDR2 SVGAGI. The CDR3 region has the DNA TGTGCCAGCAGTTACTACAGGGAGGGTTACGAGCAGTACTTC. It codes for CASSYYREGYEQYF.

To note about this clonotype: This may stem from a read error, because a much larger clone lies one nucleotide away. Since no conserved phenylalanine or tryptophan closes the CDR3, a read error is the likely cause. The chain links TRBV4-3 to TRBJ2-7; D is possibly TRBD2 (5 bases). CDR1 is LGHNA, CDR2 YSLEER, per germline. The CDR3 has 14 amino acids. Trimming took 0 bases from V and 3 from J, leaving 9 bases between them. CDR3 nucleotides: TGCGCCAGCAGCCAAGATCGGGGTTACTACGAGCAGTACTAC. Protein sequence: CASSQDRGYYEQYY.

Ten or more counts support this clonotype. The J gene is TRBJ2-3, the V gene TRBV4-3; D is undetermined. Germline V gene sequence: CDR1 LGHNA, CDR2 YSLEER. V was trimmed by 2 bases and J by 0 bases, leaving 9 bases between them. CDR3 length: 15 residues. The DNA for the CDR3 is TGCGCCAGCAGCCAATACTCCCAGAGCACAGATACGCAGTATTTT. This encodes CASSQYSQSTDTQYF.

The CDR3 sequence is CSASAWDSRNEQYF. In nucleotides, the CDR3 is TGCAGTGCTAGCGCCTGGGACAGCCGTAACGAGCAGTACTTC. This chain connects TRBV20-1 to TRBJ2-7, with 7 bases lining up with TRBD1. The germline V gene encodes CDR1 DFQATT and CDR2 SNEGSKA (reference sequence). The CDR3 is 14 amino acids. With 3 bases clipped from V and 5 bases from J, the junction kept 10 bases outside the gene matches.

The rearrangement uses TRBV7-9 and TRBJ1-4, with D unresolved. Germline loops: CDR1 SEHNR, CDR2 FQNEAQ (reference sequence). The CDR3 runs to 13 residues. V was trimmed by 1 base and J by 7 bases, leaving 7 bases between them. Here the CDR3 reads CASSLGVAEKLFF. As DNA, the CDR3 is TGTGCCAGCAGCTTAGGGGTCGCTGAAAAACTGTTTTTT.

In this sample, this clonotype turned up a few times. The gene calls are TRBV24-1 and TRBJ2-1, with 12 bases that match TRBD2. The CDR3 is made up of 17 amino acids. Unmatched junction bases numbered 5, after V lost 3 bases and J lost 3 bases. In germline, CDR1 is KGHDR, CDR2 SFDVKD. The CDR3 sequence: CATSDPWTSGDYNEQFF. CDR3 nucleotides: TGTGCCACCAGTGATCCCTGGACTAGCGGGGACTACAATGAGCAGTTCTTC.

This clonotype was recorded at least ten times. The chain recombines TRBV6-5 with TRBJ1-6; D is unclear. This CDR3 is built from 14 residues. The germline CDR1 and CDR2 sequences are MNHEY and SVGAGI. Deletions cut 5 bases from V and 4 bases from J, with 9 bases between. CDR3 loop: CASSLGAYNSPLHF. CDR3 in DNA: TGTGCCAGCAGTCTCGGCGCTTATAATTCACCCCTCCACTTT.

Note on this clonotype: One base away lies a much larger clone, so this may be a sequencing read error. The chain employs TRBV10-3 and TRBJ2-7; TRBD1 is a possible D gene (5 bases). CDR3 length equals 13 residues. Germline V gene sequence: CDR1 ENHRY, CDR2 SYGVKD. CDR3 bases: TGTGCCATCAGTGAGTCGGAAAGGGGCGAGCTGTACTTC. It translates to CAISESERGELYF.